These 14 T cell receptor beta chains share one sample of origin, sequenced in a study of OX40 agonist ivuxolimab in advanced cancers. Generated by immunoSEQ multiplex PCR, the TCRdb table keeps only in-frame clones and is missing some. The sample holds around 47,000 clones, less than 90% seen once. This specimen consisted of CD4+ or CD8+ T cells sorted from blood, obtained in a trial of the OX40 agonist ivuxolimab. Receptor source: an adult with an advanced solid tumor such as melanoma, head and neck, liver or kidney cancer.

J is TRBJ1-2 and V is TRBV5-4; D is possibly TRBD1 (6 bases). V lost 6 bases to trimming and J lost 7 bases, with 19 bases between them. Germline V gene sequence: CDR1 SGHNT, CDR2 YYREEE (reference sequence). This CDR3 is built from 14 residues. The CDR3: CASIVNGGASGYTF. The CDR3 coding sequence is TGTGCCAGCATCGTAAATGGGGGGGCGAGTGGCTACACCTTC.

CDR3 bases: TGTGCCAGCAGAGGGGGGCACGAGCAGTACTTC. As protein: CASRGGHEQYF. This rearrangement joins TRBV25-1 to TRBJ2-7; D possibly uses TRBD1 or TRBD2 (6 bases each). Germline CDR1 reads MGHDK; CDR2 reads SYGVNS. The length of the CDR3 is 11 residues. Trimming stripped 6 bases from V and 5 bases from J, with 8 bases between.

With regard to this clone: At the DNA level, this CDR3 is encoded by other sequences in the same sample as well. This chain links TRBV19 with TRBJ1-5, with D possibly TRBD1 on 5 matching bases. The CDR3 is made up of 14 amino acids. V was shortened by 3 bases and J by 4 bases, with 10 bases between the two germline ends. Looked up from germline, CDR1 is LNHDA and CDR2 is SQIVND (reference sequence). CDR3 sequence reads: CASSIVGENQPQHF. CDR3 nucleotide sequence: TGTGCCAGTAGTATCGTAGGGGAAAATCAGCCCCAGCATTTT.

The chain combines TRBV15 with TRBJ2-1; D is ambiguous. CDR3 length: 13 residues. Trimming shortened V by 1 base and J by 9 bases, and 10 bases separated the two germline ends. Germline V CDR1 and CDR2: LNHNV, YYDKDF (reference sequence). CDR3 nucleotides: TGTGCCACCAGCAGAGGGGAAGGATTTGAGCAGTTCTTC. Translation gives CATSRGEGFEQFF.

This rearrangement joins TRBV6-5 to TRBJ2-1; D gene ambiguous. Trimming took 6 bases from V and 0 from J, leaving 9 bases between them. CDR3 length: 14 amino acids. From germline, CDR1 is MNHEY and CDR2 SVGAGI. The CDR3, as DNA: TGTGCCAGCAGCATAGGGCCCTCCTACAATGAGCAGTTCTTC. It encodes CASSIGPSYNEQFF.

The CDR3 DNA reads as TGTGCCAGCAGCTTAGTTCAGGGGGGACGCAATGAGCAGTTCTTC. Its protein product is CASSLVQGGRNEQFF. The rearrangement uses TRBV11-2 and TRBJ2-1, with TRBD1 as a possible D gene (7 bases). The CDR3 spans 15 residues. The V gene's germline CDR1 is SGHAT and CDR2 FQNNGV. V lost 1 base and J 6 bases, leaving 13 bases between the germline ends.

This clone was observed a few times. V usage is TRBV10-3 and J usage is TRBJ1-6, with D possibly TRBD1 on 5 matching bases. Trimming left V 4 bases short and J 8 bases short, with 18 bases between. The CDR3 is made up of 16 amino acids. The germline CDR1 and CDR2 sequences are ENHRY and SYGVKD. In DNA, the CDR3 is TGTGCCATCAGTGCCCCCGAGGAGGGGATAGATTCACCCCTCCACTTT. Translating it yields CAISAPEEGIDSPLHF.

The V gene is TRBV2, the J gene TRBJ2-7; either TRBD1 or TRBD2 may supply D (5 bases each). V lost 3 bases and J 6 bases, leaving 15 bases between the germline ends. Germline V gives CDR1 SNHLY, CDR2 FYNNEI. The CDR3 sequence is 14 residues long. The CDR3 loop reads CASSEGRERTEQYF. CDR3 nucleotide sequence: TGTGCCAGCAGTGAGGGCAGGGAGAGGACCGAGCAGTACTTC.

The V call is TRBV7-3, the J call TRBJ1-1; TRBD1 is a possible D gene (6 bases). The CDR3 is 15 residues long. Germline CDR1 and CDR2: SGHTA and FQGTGA. V was shortened by 2 bases and J by 1 base, with 11 bases between the two germline ends. CDR3 nucleotides: TGTGCCAGCAGCTTAGTTAGGGGGAAGAACACTGAAGCTTTCTTT. It codes for CASSLVRGKNTEAFF.

The chain has TRBV10-1 and TRBJ2-1; D gene uncertain. V lost 11 bases and J lost 5, with 4 bases in between. The CDR3 is 9 amino acids. The germline V gene has CDR1 WNHNN and CDR2 SYGVQD (reference sequence). CDR3 sequence (DNA): TGCGCCGGTAACAATGAGCAGTTCTTC. Translation: CAGNNEQFF.

V and J are TRBV19 and TRBJ2-1, with TRBD2 matching over 11 bases. The CDR3 contains 15 residues. Germline V gene sequence: CDR1 LNHDA, CDR2 SQIVND (reference sequence). V was pared by 9 bases and J by 6 bases, with 10 bases of the junction left unmatched. CDR3: CASDFGLAGRNEQFF. The CDR3, as DNA: TGTGCCAGCGACTTTGGACTAGCGGGCCGCAATGAGCAGTTCTTC.

The rearrangement uses TRBV19 and TRBJ1-1, with D maybe TRBD1 (5 bases). V lost 7 bases and J lost 3, with 12 bases in between. Germline V gives CDR1 LNHDA, CDR2 SQIVND (reference sequence). The CDR3 totals 13 residues. CDR3 sequence: CASITWGDTEAFF. The CDR3 bases are TGTGCCAGTATCACATGGGGGGACACTGAAGCTTTCTTT.

V and J are TRBV6-5 and TRBJ2-7; unclear D gene. V lost 5 bases and J lost 0, with 11 bases in between. The CDR3 spans 14 residues. Germline V gene data show CDR1 as MNHEY and CDR2 as SVGAGI. The DNA of the CDR3 is TGTGCCAGCAGTGTGATCGACGGCTCCTACGAGCAGTACTTC. Amino acid sequence: CASSVIDGSYEQYF.

CDR3 nucleotide sequence: TGTGCCAGTAGTATCACCTCTCGAGGACCGACGCCGGGTAATTCACCCCTCCACTTT. As protein: CASSITSRGPTPGNSPLHF. This chain joins TRBV19 and TRBJ1-6; no clear D. The CDR3 covers 19 residues. V gave up 3 bases and J gave up 6 bases, with 24 bases separating them. Germline V CDR1 and CDR2: LNHDA, SQIVND (reference sequence).